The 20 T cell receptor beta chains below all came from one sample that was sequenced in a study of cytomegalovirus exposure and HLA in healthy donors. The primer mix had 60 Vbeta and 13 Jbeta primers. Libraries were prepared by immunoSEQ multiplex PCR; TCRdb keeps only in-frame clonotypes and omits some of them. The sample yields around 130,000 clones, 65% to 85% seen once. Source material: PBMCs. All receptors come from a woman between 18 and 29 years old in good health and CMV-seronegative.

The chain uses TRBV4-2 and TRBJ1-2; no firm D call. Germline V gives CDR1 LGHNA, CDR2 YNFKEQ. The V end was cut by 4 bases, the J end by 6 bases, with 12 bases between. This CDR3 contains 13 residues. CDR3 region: CASSLVTRDGYTF. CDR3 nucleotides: TGTGCCAGCAGCCTCGTGACCCGGGATGGCTACACCTTC.

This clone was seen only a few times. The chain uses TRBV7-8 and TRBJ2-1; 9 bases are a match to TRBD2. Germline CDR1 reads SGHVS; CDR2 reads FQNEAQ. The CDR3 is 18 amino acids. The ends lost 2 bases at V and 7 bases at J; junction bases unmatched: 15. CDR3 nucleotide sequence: TGTGCCAGCAGCTTACGACAAAAGACTAGCGGAGGGTTGAATGAGCAGTTCTTC. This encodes CASSLRQKTSGGLNEQFF.

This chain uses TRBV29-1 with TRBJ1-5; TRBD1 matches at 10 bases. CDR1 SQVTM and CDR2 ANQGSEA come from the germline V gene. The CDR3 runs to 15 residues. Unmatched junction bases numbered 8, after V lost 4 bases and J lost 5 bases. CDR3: CSVATGGAGDQPQHF. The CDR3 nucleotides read TGCAGCGTTGCGACAGGGGGCGCGGGTGATCAGCCCCAGCATTTT.

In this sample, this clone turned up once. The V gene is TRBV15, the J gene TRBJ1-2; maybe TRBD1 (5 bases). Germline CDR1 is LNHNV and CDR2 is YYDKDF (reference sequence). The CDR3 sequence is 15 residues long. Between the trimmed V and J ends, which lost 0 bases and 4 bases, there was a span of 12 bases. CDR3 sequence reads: CATSRDPSGAYGYTF. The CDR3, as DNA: TGTGCCACCAGCAGAGATCCCTCTGGGGCCTATGGCTACACCTTC. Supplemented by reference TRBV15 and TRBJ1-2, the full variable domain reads DAMVIQNPRYQVTQFGKPVTLSCSQTLNHNVMYWYQQKSSQAPKLLFHYYDKDFNNEADTPDNFQSRRPNTSFCFLDIRSPGLGDTAMYLCATSRDPSGAYGYTFGSGTRLTVV.

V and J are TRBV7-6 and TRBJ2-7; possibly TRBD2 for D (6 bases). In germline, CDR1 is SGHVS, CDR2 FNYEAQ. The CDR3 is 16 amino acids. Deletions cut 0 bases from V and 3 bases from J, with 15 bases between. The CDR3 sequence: CASSLAPAGSIYEQYF. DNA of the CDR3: TGTGCCAGCAGCTTAGCGCCGGCGGGATCTATCTACGAGCAGTACTTC.

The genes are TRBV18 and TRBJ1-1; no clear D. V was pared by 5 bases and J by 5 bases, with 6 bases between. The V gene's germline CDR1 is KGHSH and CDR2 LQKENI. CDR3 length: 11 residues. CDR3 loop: CASSRETEAFF. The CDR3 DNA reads TGTGCCAGCTCAAGAGAGACTGAAGCTTTCTTT.

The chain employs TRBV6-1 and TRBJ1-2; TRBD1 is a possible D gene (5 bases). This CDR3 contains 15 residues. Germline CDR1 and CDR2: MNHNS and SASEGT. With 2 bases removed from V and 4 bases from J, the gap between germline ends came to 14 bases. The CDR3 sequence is CASSETGVGGYGYTF. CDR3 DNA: TGTGCCAGCAGTGAAACGGGAGTTGGGGGCTATGGCTACACCTTC.

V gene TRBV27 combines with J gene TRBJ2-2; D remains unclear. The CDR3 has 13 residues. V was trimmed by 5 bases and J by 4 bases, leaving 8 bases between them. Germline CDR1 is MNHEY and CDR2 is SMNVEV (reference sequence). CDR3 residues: CASSPQLTGELFF. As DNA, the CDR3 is TGTGCCAGCAGTCCTCAACTCACCGGGGAGCTGTTTTTT.

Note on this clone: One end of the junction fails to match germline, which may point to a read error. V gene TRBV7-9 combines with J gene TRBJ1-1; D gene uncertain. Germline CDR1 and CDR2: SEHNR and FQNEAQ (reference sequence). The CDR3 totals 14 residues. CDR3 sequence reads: CSSTKTRDNTEAFF. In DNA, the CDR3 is TGTTCCAGCACCAAGACACGGGATAACACTGAAGCTTTCTTT.

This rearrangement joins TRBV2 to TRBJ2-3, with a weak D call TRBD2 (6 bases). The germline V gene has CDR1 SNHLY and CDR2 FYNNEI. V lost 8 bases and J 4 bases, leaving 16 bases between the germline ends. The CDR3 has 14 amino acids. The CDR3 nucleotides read TGTGCCAGCGCGGACGGGAGAGAATCAGATACGCAGTATTTT. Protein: CASADGRESDTQYF.

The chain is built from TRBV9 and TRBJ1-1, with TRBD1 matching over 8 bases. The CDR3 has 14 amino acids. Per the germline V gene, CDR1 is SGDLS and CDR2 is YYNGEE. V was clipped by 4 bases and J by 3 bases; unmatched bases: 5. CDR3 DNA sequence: TGTGCCAGCAGCTCGACAGGGGCCCACACTGAAGCTTTCTTT. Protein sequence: CASSSTGAHTEAFF.

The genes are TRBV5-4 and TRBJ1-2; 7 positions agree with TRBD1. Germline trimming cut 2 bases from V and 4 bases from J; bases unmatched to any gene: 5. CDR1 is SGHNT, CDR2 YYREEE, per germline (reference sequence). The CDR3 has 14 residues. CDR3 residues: CASSFTGDPYGYTF. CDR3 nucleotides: TGTGCCAGCAGCTTCACAGGGGATCCCTATGGCTACACCTTC.

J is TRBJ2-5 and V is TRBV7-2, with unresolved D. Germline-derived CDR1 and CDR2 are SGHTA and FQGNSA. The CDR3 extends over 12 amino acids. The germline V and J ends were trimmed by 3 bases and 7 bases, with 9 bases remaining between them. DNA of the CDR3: TGTGCCAGCAGCTTGCAGGATAGGACCCAGTACTTC. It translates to CASSLQDRTQYF.

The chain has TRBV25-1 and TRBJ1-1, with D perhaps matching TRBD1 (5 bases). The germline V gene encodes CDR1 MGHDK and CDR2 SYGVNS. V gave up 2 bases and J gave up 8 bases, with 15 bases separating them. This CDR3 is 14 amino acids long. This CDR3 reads CASSEEGEAREAFF. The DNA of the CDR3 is TGTGCCAGCAGTGAAGAAGGGGAGGCGAGAGAAGCTTTCTTT.

The CDR3 sequence is CAWSMDLYNEQFF. The CDR3 DNA reads TGTGCCTGGAGTATGGACTTGTACAATGAGCAGTTCTTC. The V gene is TRBV30, the J gene TRBJ2-1; tentative D call: TRBD2 (5 bases). V lost 2 bases to trimming and J lost 4 bases, with 9 bases between them. This CDR3 contains 13 residues. Per germline, CDR1 GTSNPN and CDR2 SVGIG (reference sequence).

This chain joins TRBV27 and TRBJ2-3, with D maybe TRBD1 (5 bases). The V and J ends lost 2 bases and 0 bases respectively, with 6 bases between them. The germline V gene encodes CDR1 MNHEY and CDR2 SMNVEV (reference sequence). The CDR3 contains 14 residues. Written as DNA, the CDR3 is TGTGCCAGCAGTTTAGGGGCTAGCACAGATACGCAGTATTTT. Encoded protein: CASSLGASTDTQYF.

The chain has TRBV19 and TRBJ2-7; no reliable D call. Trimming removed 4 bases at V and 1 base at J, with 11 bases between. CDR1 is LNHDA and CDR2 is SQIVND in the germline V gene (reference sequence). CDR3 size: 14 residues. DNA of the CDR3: TGTGCCAGTAGTACCTCGGTCCGGTCCTACGAGCAGTACTTC. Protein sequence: CASSTSVRSYEQYF.

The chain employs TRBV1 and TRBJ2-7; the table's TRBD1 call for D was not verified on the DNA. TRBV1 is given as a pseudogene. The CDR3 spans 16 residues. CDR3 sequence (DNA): TGCACCAGCAGCCAAGGGACAGGGGGCGTTTTCTACGAGCAGTACTTC. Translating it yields CTSSQGTGGVFYEQYF.

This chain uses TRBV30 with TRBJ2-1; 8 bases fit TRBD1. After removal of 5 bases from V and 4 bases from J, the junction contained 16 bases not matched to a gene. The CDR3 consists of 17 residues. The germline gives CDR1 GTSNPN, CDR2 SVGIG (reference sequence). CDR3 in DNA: TGTGCCTGGGGGACTTCGTATGGACAGGGTAATTACAATGAGCAGTTCTTC. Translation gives CAWGTSYGQGNYNEQFF.

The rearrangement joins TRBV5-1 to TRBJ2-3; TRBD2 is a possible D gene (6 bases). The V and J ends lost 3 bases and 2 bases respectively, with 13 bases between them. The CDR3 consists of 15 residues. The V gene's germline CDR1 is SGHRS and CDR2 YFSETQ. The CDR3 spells CASSWGVGDTDTQYF. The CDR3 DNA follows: TGCGCCAGCAGCTGGGGGGTTGGTGACACAGATACGCAGTATTTT.